The clone carrying this T cell receptor (beta chain) was found once. The target antigen is unknown. This sample stems from a study of PD-1 blockade in classical Hodgkin lymphoma. Study-wide findings and caveats: Repertoire differences lack defined causes, possibly disease activity or prior therapy. Newly diagnosed patients reportedly trailed healthy donors in baseline TCR diversity.

TCRdb's table, derived via immunoSEQ multiplex PCR, lists solely in-frame clones and lacks some. The sample lists roughly 3,400 clones, about 83% occurring once. Time point specified: newly diagnosed, previously untreated cHL patient sample. Magnetic negative selection served to purify CD4+ T cells out of PBMCs that had been thawed. Untreated, newly diagnosed classical Hodgkin lymphoma PBMCs were used for comparison. Germline-derived CDR1 and CDR2 are GTSNPN and SVGIG (reference sequence). V trimming: 5 bases; J trimming: 6 bases; junction bases outside the gene matches: 5. The CDR3 is 15 amino acids.

Sequencing input: CD4+ T cells from blood. The sequence was obtained from a human donor with classical Hodgkin lymphoma. The chain carries TRBV30 and TRBJ1-6, with 12 bases that match TRBD1. DNA for the CDR3: TGTGCCTGGGCAGGGGACAGGGGGCCTAATTCACCCCTCCACTTT. Amino acids: CAWAGDRGPNSPLHF. The entire variable domain, with the rest obtained from reference TRBV30 and TRBJ1-6, is as follows: SQTIHQWPATLVQPVGSPLSLECTVEGTSNPNLYWYRQAAGRGLQLLFYSVGIGQISSEVPQNLSASRPQDRQFILSSKKLLLSDSGFYLCAWAGDRGPNSPLHFGNGTRLTVT.